A single sample gave rise to the 10 T cell receptor delta chains below, sequenced in a study of gamma-delta T cells after stem cell transplantation. TCRdb re-called the RT-PCR reads with CATT. The sample shows 15,000 to 18,000 delta-chain clones, less than 10% of them seen only once. Sample: gamma-delta T cells. These receptors all come from a human donor. It is not recorded whose cells these are; they may come from a transplant donor.

Comment on this clone: A much bigger clone sits one base away, suggesting this may be a read error. It is unclear where the CDR3 begins or ends on the DNA, so no DNA is shown, and the CDR3 is as TCRdb lists it. The genes are TRDV2 and TRDJ3; TRDD3 is taken as the D call from the table, unchecked against the DNA. Termini included, the CDR3 measures 19 amino acids. Germline assignment: CDR1 GEAIGNYY and CDR2 EKD. This chain's CDR3 is CACDPLGIGSSWDTRQMFF.

This clone was counted between two and nine times. TCRdb shows a much larger clone's protein in place of this DNA's translation, and the two differ at residue 6, likely through a read error; the protein shown is translated from the DNA. The chain uses TRDV2 and TRDJ1; TRDD3 might be the D (5 bases). Trimming stripped 0 bases from V and 3 bases from J, with 16 bases between. CDR1 is GEAIGNYY and CDR2 is EKD in the germline V gene. The CDR3 runs 16 residues. The CDR3 region has the DNA TGTGCCTGTGACACCATGGGGACAGCGCCGCCCGATAAACTCATCTTT. This encodes CACDTMGTAPPDKLIF.

This clone has just a few counts. At residue 15, the TCRdb amino acid sequence and the translated nucleotide sequence differ, so the protein here is the DNA translation. This chain links TRDV2 with TRDJ1; D not certain. The V gene's germline CDR1 is GEAIGNYY and CDR2 EKD. This CDR3 comprises 19 residues. The DNA for the CDR3 is TGTGCCTGTGACACCGTGCAGGGGCTGGTGGCCCCCTTTACCTATAACCTCATCTTT. Amino acid sequence: CACDTVQGLVAPFTYNLIF.

As for this clone: The amino acid sequence in TCRdb belongs to a much larger clone and departs from this DNA's translation at residues 12 and 16, likely a sequencing read error; the sequence shown is translated from the DNA. V is TRDV1 and J is TRDJ1, with TRDD3 matching 8 bases. Germline V lookup: CDR1 TSWWSYY, CDR2 QGS. Unmatched junction bases numbered 27, after V lost 2 bases and J lost 4 bases. The CDR3 totals 22 residues. DNA of the CDR3: TGTGCTCTTGGGGAAATCTGGGAGGCGATGGATGGGGACTGGGGGTTTGTCGATAAACTCATCTTT. It is translated as CALGEIWEAMDGDWGFVDKLIF.

Turning to this clone: Translating this DNA gives a protein that differs at residue 14 from the TCRdb one, which belongs to a much larger clone; a read error is likely, and the protein shown is this translation. Other DNA sequences in the sample encode the same CDR3. The genes are TRDV2 and TRDJ1, with D tentatively TRDD3 (5 bases). Looked up from germline, CDR1 is GEAIGNYY and CDR2 is EKD. CDR3 length: 16 amino acids. The CDR3 DNA is TGTGCCTGTGACGGGTTGGGATTGGCGAGCACCGATAAACCCATCTTC. Translating gives CACDGLGLASTDKPIF.

This clone came up a few times. TCRdb's listed protein matches a much larger clone and diverges from this DNA's translation at residues 8 and 12, likely through a read error; the protein shown comes from the DNA. The rearrangement uses TRDV2 and TRDJ1, with D unclear. CDR3 length: 16 amino acids. V gave up 1 base and J gave up 6 bases, with 20 bases separating them. Germline V gives CDR1 GEAIGNYY, CDR2 EKD. The CDR3 protein is CACDTIGCRPVYKLIF. CDR3 bases: TGTGCCTGTGACACGATTGGGTGCCGACCGGTCTATAAACTCATCTTT.

This clone was seen a handful of times. The protein given by TCRdb reflects a much larger clone and differs at residue 9 from this DNA's translation, likely from a read error; the protein shown is the DNA's translation. The chain uses TRDV1 and TRDJ1; TRDD3 might be the D (8 bases). Germline CDR1 reads TSWWSYY; CDR2 reads QGS. Trimming shortened V by 5 bases and J by 0 bases, and 34 bases separated the two germline ends. The CDR3 spans 22 residues. CDR3 residues: CALGPGSYWWRGWGRHTDKLIF. For the CDR3, the DNA is TGTGCTCTTGGGCCCGGTTCCTACTGGTGGAGGGGCTGGGGGAGGCACACCGATAAACTCATCTTT.

This clone has a count of ten or more. TCRdb's protein, taken from a much larger clone, differs from this DNA's translation at residue 19, likely owing to a read error; the protein displayed comes from the DNA. V gene TRDV1 combines with J gene TRDJ1; 13 bases map to TRDD3. The CDR3 covers 21 residues. Germline V lookup: CDR1 TSWWSYY, CDR2 QGS. CDR3 in amino acids: CALGEISYPLLLGDTLGKPIF. The CDR3 nucleotides are TGTGCTCTTGGGGAAATTTCCTACCCCCTCCTACTGGGGGATACGCTGGGTAAACCCATCTTT.

Of note for this clone: TCRdb attributes to this sequence the protein of a much larger clone, which differs from the DNA translation at residue 19; a read error is likely, and the protein displayed is translated from the DNA. This chain connects TRDV2 to TRDJ1; 12 bases map to TRDD3. Germline V gene lookup returns CDR1 GEAIGNYY and CDR2 EKD. This CDR3 region has 21 residues. The DNA of the CDR3 is TGTGCCTGTGACACCGTCACTGGGGGATACAACGGGACTTCGTACACCGATAAATTCATCTTT. This encodes CACDTVTGGYNGTSYTDKFIF.

This clone showed up just a few times. TCRdb has a much larger clone's protein, which differs at residue 9 from the translation of this DNA, likely because of a read error; what is shown is the protein translated from the DNA. J is TRDJ1 and V is TRDV1, with 11 positions matching TRDD3. Germline V gene lookup returns CDR1 TSWWSYY and CDR2 QGS. This CDR3 has 19 amino acids. In nucleotides, the CDR3 is TGTGCTATTGGGGAAAGAGAGCCCACCGACTGGGGGATAAAGGATAAACTCATCTTT. It translates to CAIGEREPTDWGIKDKLIF.